This note documents a single T cell receptor beta chain sequence. Its antigen is unidentified. This sample stems from a study of cytomegalovirus exposure and HLA in healthy donors. Background on the study: There were approximately 80 million unique TCRs (from HLA-typed donors) in an early data release. General observations from the study: A later analysis revealed that TCR association rates differed between HLA loci, peaking at DRB1 and bottoming out at HLA-C.

Trimming shortened V by 4 bases and J by 0 bases, and 31 bases separated the two germline ends. Germline CDR1 GTSNPN, CDR2 SVGIG (reference sequence). CDR3 length: 22 amino acids. The PCR contained 60 Vbeta and 13 Jbeta primers. Only in-frame clones appear in the TCRdb table, and some are missing; sequencing was by immunoSEQ multiplex PCR. The data show fewer than 150,000 clones, approximately 80% seen once. Though probably carrying unrecorded immune exposures, donors were nominally healthy at sampling. The rearrangement joins TRBV30 to TRBJ2-6; perhaps TRBD2 as D (5 bases). Sequencing was performed on PBMCs. The clonotype comes from a young man in good health and CMV-seronegative. The CDR3 region is CAWTLRWQARPTIYSGANVLTF. In nucleotides, the CDR3 is TGTGCCTGGACACTCCGTTGGCAGGCCCGCCCGACTATCTACTCTGGGGCCAACGTCCTGACTTTC.